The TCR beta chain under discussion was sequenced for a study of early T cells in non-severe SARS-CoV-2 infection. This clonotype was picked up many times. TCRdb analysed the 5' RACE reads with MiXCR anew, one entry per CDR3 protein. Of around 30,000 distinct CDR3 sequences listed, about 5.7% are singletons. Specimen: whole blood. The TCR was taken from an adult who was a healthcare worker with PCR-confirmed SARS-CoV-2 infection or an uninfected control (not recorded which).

The CDR3 DNA reads as TGTGCCAGCAGCTTAGCGGGGGGCGGCAATCAGCCCCAGCATTTT. Translating it yields CASSLAGGGNQPQHF. This chain links TRBV11-2 with TRBJ1-5; a possible D gene is TRBD1 (6 bases). V was cut by 1 base and J by 2 bases, with 9 bases left in between. Germline V gives CDR1 SGHAT, CDR2 FQNNGV. This CDR3 has 15 amino acids.